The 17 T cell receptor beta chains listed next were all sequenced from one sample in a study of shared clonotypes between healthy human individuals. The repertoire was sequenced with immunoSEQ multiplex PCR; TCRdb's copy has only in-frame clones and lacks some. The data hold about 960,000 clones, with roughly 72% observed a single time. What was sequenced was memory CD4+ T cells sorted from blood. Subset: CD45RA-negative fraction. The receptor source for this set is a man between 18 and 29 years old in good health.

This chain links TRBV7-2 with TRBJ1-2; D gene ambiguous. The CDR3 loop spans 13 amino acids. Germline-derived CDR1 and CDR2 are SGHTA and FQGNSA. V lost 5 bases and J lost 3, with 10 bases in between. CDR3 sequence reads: CASSLNVDYGYTF. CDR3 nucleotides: TGTGCCAGCAGCCTAAACGTGGACTATGGCTACACCTTC.

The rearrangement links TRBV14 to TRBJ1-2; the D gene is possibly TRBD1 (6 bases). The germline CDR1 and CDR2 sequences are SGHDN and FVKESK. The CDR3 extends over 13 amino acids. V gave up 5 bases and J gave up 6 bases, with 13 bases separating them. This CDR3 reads CASSVRDNHGYTF. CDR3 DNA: TGTGCCAGCAGCGTCCGGGACAACCATGGCTACACCTTC.

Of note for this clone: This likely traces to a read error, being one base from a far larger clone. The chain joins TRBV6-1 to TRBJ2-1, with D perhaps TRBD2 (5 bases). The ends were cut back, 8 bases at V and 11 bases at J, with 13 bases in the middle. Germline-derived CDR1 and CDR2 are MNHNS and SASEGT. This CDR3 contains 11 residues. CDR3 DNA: TGTGCCAGCGGGAGTTGGGATAAGCAGTTCTTC. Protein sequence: CASGSWDKQFF.

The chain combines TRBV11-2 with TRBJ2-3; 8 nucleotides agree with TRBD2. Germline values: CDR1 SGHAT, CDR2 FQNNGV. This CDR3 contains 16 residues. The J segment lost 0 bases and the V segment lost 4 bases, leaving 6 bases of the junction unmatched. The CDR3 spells CASSSRAGVSTDTQYF. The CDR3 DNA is TGTGCCAGCAGCTCCCGAGCGGGGGTGAGCACAGATACGCAGTATTTT.

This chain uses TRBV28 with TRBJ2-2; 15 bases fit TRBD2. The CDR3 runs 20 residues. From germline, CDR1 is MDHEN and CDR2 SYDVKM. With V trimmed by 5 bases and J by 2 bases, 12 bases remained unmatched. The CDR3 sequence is CASSGGTSGGSRINTGELFF. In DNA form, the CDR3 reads TGTGCCAGCAGTGGTGGGACTAGCGGGGGGTCCCGAATAAACACCGGGGAGCTGTTTTTT.

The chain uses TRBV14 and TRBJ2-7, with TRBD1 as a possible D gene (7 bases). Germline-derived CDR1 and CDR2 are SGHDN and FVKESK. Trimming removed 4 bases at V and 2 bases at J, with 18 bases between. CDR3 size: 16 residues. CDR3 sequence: CASSLGGTASTYEQYF. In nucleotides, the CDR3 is TGTGCCAGCAGCCTTGGGGGGACAGCCTCTACCTACGAGCAGTACTTC.

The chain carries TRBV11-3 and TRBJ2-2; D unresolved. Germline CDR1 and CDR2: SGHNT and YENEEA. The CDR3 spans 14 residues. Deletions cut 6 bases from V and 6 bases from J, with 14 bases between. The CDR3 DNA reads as TGTGCCAGCAGGTTACACGCGTCGGCCGGGGAGCTGTTTTTT. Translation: CASRLHASAGELFF.

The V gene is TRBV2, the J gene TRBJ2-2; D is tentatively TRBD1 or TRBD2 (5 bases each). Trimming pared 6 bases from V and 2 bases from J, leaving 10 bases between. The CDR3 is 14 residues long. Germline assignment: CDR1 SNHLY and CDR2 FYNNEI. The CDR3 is CASRGVPNTGELFF. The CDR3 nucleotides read TGTGCCAGCAGGGGGGTCCCTAACACCGGGGAGCTGTTTTTT.

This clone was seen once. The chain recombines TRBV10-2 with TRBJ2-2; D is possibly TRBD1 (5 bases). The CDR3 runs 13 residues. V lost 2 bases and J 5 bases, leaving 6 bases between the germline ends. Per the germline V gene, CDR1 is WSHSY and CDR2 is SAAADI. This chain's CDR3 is CASSEQGTGELFF. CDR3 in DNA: TGCGCCAGCAGTGAGCAGGGTACCGGGGAGCTGTTTTTT.

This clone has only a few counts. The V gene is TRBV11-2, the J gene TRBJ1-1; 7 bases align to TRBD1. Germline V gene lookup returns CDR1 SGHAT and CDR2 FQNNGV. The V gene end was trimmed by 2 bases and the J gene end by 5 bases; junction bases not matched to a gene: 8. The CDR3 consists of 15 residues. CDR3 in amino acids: CASSLRQGLGTEAFF. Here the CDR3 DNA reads TGTGCCAGCAGCTTAAGACAGGGCCTAGGAACTGAAGCTTTCTTT.

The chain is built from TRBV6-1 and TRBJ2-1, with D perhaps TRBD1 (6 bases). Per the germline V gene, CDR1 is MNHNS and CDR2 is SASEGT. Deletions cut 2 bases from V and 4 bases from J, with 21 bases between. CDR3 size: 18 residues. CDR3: CASSERQGYGGSYNEQFF. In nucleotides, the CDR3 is TGTGCCAGCAGTGAAAGGCAGGGTTATGGGGGCTCTTACAATGAGCAGTTCTTC.

CDR3 in amino acids: CASSLAGTTNTEAFF. CDR3 coding DNA: TGCGCCAGCAGCTTGGCCGGGACAACGAACACTGAAGCTTTCTTT. The rearrangement joins TRBV5-1 to TRBJ1-1, with a tentative D call TRBD1 (6 bases). V was cut by 0 bases and J by 1 base, with 10 bases left in between. CDR1 is SGHRS and CDR2 is YFSETQ in the germline V gene. The CDR3 contains 15 residues.

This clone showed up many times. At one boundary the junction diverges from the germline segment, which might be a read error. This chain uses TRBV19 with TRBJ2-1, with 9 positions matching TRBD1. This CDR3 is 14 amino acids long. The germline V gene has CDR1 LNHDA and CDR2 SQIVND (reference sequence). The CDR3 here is CASSIKGTGNGIVF. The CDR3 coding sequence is TGTGCCAGTAGTATAAAAGGGACAGGGAATGGGATAGTCTTC.

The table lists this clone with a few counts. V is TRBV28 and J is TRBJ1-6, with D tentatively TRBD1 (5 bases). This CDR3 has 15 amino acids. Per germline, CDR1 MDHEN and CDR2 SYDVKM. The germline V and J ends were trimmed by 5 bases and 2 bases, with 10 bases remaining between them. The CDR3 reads CASSLWGTYNSPLHF. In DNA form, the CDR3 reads TGTGCCAGCAGTCTTTGGGGCACCTATAATTCACCCCTCCACTTT.

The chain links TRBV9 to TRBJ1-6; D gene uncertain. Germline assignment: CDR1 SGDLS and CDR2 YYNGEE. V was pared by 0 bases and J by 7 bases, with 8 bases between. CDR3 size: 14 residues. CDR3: CASSVDVGNSPLHF. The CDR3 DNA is TGTGCCAGCAGCGTAGATGTAGGGAATTCACCCCTCCACTTT.

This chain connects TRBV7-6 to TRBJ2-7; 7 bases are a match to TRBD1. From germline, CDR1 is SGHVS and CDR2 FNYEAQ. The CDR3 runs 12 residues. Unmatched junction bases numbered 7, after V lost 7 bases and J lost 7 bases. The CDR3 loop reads CASKDRVGEQYF. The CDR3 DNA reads TGTGCCAGCAAAGACAGGGTAGGAGAGCAGTACTTC.

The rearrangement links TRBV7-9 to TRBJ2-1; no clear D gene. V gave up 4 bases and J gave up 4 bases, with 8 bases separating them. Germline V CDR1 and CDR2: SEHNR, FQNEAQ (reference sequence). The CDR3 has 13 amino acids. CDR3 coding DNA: TGTGCCAGCAGCTCGAGATATTACAATGAGCAGTTCTTC. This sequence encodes CASSSRYYNEQFF. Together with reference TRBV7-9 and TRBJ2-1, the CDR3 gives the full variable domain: DTGVSQNPRHKITKRGQNVTFRCDPISEHNRLYWYRQTLGQGPEFLTYFQNEAQLEKSRLLSDRFSAERPKGSFSTLEIQRTEQGDSAMYLCASSSRYYNEQFFGPGTRLTVL.